This entry lists 6 T cell receptor beta chains sequenced from one sample in a study of brain metastases from non-small cell lung cancer. TCRdb keeps only in-frame clones here, not all; method: immunoSEQ multiplex PCR. The table records roughly 4,600 clones, approximately 83% of them present only once. Sequenced: primary lung tumor tissue. Receptor source: a donor at least 40 years old with non-small cell lung cancer.

The chain carries TRBV11-3 and TRBJ2-5, with 10 nucleotides matching TRBD1. This CDR3 contains 14 residues. V lost 3 bases and J lost 5; bases outside the gene matches: 3. CDR1 and CDR2 (germline): SGHNT, YENEEA. The CDR3 DNA sequence: TGTGCCAGCAGCTTGGGACAGGGGATGGAGACCCAGTACTTC. Residues: CASSLGQGMETQYF. The variable domain in full, with the rest retrieved from reference TRBV11-3 and TRBJ2-5, is EAGVVQSPRYKIIEKKQPVAFWCNPISGHNTLYWYLQNLGQGPELLIRYENEEAVDDSQLPKDRFSAERLKGVDSTLKIQPAELGDSAVYLCASSLGQGMETQYFGPGTRLLVL.

The CDR3 reads CASRGVEEKLFF. CDR3 nucleotide sequence: TGTGCCAGCCGAGGGGTGGAGGAAAAACTGTTTTTT. This chain joins TRBV3-1 (or the pseudogene TRBV3-2) and TRBJ1-4; possibly TRBD1 for D (5 bases). The CDR3 consists of 12 residues. The ends were cut back, 8 bases at V and 8 bases at J, with 12 bases in the middle. The V gene's germline CDR1 is LGHDT and CDR2 YNNKEL (reference sequence).

The chain uses TRBV7-2 and TRBJ2-7, with 10 bases aligning to TRBD2. The germline gives CDR1 SGHTA, CDR2 FQGNSA. The CDR3 is 18 residues long. V lost 1 base to trimming and J lost 0 bases; unmatched junction nucleotides: 9. The DNA of the CDR3 is TGTGCCAGCAGCTTAGTCGCTAGCGGGGGCTCGAACTCCTACGAGCAGTACGTC. Residues: CASSLVASGGSNSYEQYV.

The CDR3: CASSLAILRETQYF. Here the CDR3 DNA reads TGTGCCAGCAGCTTGGCCATCCTTCGGGAGACCCAGTACTTC. The chain recombines TRBV5-5 with TRBJ2-5; D gene ambiguous. Germline V CDR1 and CDR2: SGHKS, YYEKEE (reference sequence). Trimming removed 0 bases from V and 5 bases from J, with 11 bases in between. The CDR3 covers 14 residues.

This clone was observed a single time. Other nucleotide sequences in the sample specify the same CDR3. The gene calls are TRBV24-1 and TRBJ1-2; D is perhaps TRBD1 (6 bases). The CDR3 consists of 14 residues. The V gene's germline CDR1 is KGHDR and CDR2 SFDVKD. V shed 6 bases and J shed 2 bases, with 12 bases lying between them. DNA for the CDR3: TGTGCCACCAGTCAGCAGGGGACCAACTATGGCTACACCTTC. This codes for CATSQQGTNYGYTF.

This clone was counted between two and nine times. The chain couples TRBV14 to TRBJ2-4, with TRBD2 matching over 8 bases. The germline CDR1 and CDR2 sequences are SGHDN and FVKESK. The J segment lost 4 bases and the V segment lost 4 bases, leaving 3 bases of the junction unmatched. The CDR3 covers 14 residues. CDR3 in amino acids: CASSPSGGKNIQYF. The CDR3 coding sequence is TGTGCCAGCAGCCCCAGCGGGGGTAAAAACATTCAGTACTTC.